This T cell receptor beta chain was profiled in a study of glioma-infiltrating T cells (dated by TCRdb to about 2016). For the wider study: Low-grade gliomas were WHO grade II oligodendrogliomas or astrocytomas, and glioblastomas were WHO grade IV tumors sampled at initial rather than recurrent diagnosis. Glioma tissue, non-neoplastic brain tissue and matched peripheral blood mononuclear cells were used as sources from which TCR alpha- and beta-chain repertoires were sequenced. The paired cohort was made up of three low-grade glioma patients, several primary glioblastoma patients and three non-glioma patients who contributed non-neoplastic brain tissue. To measure divergence between tissue and blood T-cell populations, each tissue-infiltrating repertoire was compared with the peripheral blood repertoire of the same patient. Glioma patients received dexamethasone for six or fewer days before surgery. Blood libraries targeted 4.5- to 10-fold sequencing coverage of some 1.1 million peripheral T cells.

There are 14 amino acids in the CDR3, from cysteine to phenylalanine inclusive. Only CDR3 DNA remains: 42 bases, in frame from the first base. CDR1 is given as MNHEY and CDR2 as SVGEGT, both from the germline V gene. For this chain, trimming is 8 bases at the V end and 2 bases at the J end, and the number of junction bases without a gene match is 6. TCR alpha and beta CDR3 regions were amplified with the iRepertoire nested amplicon-rescue multiplex PCR (arm-PCR) platform from RNA. For one-step reverse transcription and amplification, roughly 90-400 ng of tissue mRNA or PBMC total RNA was used as input. Following bead purification, Illumina adapters were added through a secondary multiplex PCR, and the libraries were then gel-purified between 200 and 400 bp. Libraries carried internal 6-nucleotide barcodes used for demultiplexing. Libraries were sequenced on an Illumina MiSeq with 2x220 or 2x250 nucleotide paired-end reads. The authors' analysis ran thus. Paired reads were merged using FLASH 1.2.11 and were aligned to the GRCh37 human genome using BWA-MEM, after which TRA and TRB reads were extracted. An IMGT-derived reference of cassette sequences and CDR3 motifs, with pseudogenes included, was used for V and J assignment. Reads were translated in three frames, and productive CDR3s were defined as those with a C...FGXG motif and no stop codons. Unique combinations of V-J cassette pair and CDR3 amino acid sequence were defined as clonotypes. Filtering of reads was based on Hamming distance, with the threshold set by the sequence error rate of each sample in mapped regions. TCRdb itself trimmed the public reads at Q25 with fastp, ran MiXCR and retained productive beta chains. Entries that share a CDR3 protein sequence are merged under the most common genes and DNA. TCRdb assigned the V and J calls; the authors' analysis was not used. In this sample the table shows 300,000 to 450,000 distinct CDR3 sequences, roughly 41% of which occur a single time. More than 10% of the sample is held by the ten biggest clonotypes.

The research as a whole found: Patients with low tissue-blood divergence were marked by a signature set of shared blood CDR3 motifs, and this signature set was depleted in highly divergent patients. VJ-independent divergence between tissue and blood was found to be below expectation in non-neoplastic patients but above expectation in all gliomas, particularly low-grade gliomas. Group comparisons rested on small numbers: three non-neoplastic, three low-grade glioma and roughly 8 glioblastoma patients. Only a very small number of CDR3 sequences turned up in both tissue and blood, a result put down to high CDR3 diversity combined with limited sampling.

On this clonotype: Which antigen it targets is not known. No much larger clonotype is one base removed from it; base qualities were not supplied.

Immediately after resection, surgical brain or tumor specimens were cryofrozen in liquid nitrogen, with peripheral blood cells collected concurrently. The sequenced sample consisted of glioma tissue, nonneoplastic brain tissue, or PBMCs (not recorded which). The TCR comes from a human donor with low-grade glioma or glioblastoma, undergoing nonglioma brain surgery, or in good health (not recorded which). This chain is built from TRBV6-2 or TRBV6-3 and TRBJ2-1; 7 junctional bases match TRBD2. CDR3 sequence: CASRGVPTYNEQFF. The nucleotide sequence is TGTGCCAGCCGGGGGGTCCCTACCTACAATGAGCAGTTCTTC.